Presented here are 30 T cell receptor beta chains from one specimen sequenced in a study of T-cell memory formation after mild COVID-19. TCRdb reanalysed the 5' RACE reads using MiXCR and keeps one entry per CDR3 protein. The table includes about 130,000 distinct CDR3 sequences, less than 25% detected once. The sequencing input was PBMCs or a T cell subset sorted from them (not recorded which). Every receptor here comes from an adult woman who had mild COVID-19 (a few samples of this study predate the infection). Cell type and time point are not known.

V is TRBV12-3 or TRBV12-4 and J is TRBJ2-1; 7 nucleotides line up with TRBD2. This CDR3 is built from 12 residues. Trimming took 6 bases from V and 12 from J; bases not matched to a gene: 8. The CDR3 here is CASRPPWGGQFF. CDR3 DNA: TGTGCCAGCAGACCGCCCTGGGGGGGGCAGTTCTTC.

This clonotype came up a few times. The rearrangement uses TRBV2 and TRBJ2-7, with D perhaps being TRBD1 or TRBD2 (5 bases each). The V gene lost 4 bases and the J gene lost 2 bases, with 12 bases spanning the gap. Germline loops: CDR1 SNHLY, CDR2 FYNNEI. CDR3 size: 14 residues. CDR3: CASSGPGTAYEQYF. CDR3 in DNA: TGTGCCAGCAGTGGCCCAGGGACGGCCTACGAGCAGTACTTC.

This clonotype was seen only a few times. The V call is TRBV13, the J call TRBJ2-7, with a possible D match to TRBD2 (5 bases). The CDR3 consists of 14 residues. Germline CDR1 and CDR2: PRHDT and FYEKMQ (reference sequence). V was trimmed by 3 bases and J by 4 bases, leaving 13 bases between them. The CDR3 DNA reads TGTGCCAGCAGCTTGGAGACTACTCCGTACGAGCAGTACTTC. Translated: CASSLETTPYEQYF.

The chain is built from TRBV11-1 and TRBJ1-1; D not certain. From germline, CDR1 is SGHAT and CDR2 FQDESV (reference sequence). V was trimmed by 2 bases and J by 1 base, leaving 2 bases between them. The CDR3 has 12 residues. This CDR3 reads CASSLTNTEAFF. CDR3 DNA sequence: TGTGCCAGCAGCTTAACGAACACTGAAGCTTTCTTT.

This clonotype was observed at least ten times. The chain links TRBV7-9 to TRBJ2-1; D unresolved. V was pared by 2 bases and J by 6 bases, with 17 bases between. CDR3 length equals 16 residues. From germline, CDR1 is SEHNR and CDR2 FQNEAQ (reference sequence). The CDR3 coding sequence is TGTGCCAGCAGCTTATTCGGTGGATTCGGCCGCAATGAGCAGTTCTTC. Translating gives CASSLFGGFGRNEQFF.

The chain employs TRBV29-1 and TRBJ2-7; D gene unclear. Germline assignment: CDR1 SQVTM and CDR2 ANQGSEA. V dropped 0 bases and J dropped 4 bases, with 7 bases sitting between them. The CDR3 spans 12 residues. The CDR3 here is CSVEEGGYEQYF. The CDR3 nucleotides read TGCAGCGTTGAAGAAGGTGGATACGAGCAGTACTTC.

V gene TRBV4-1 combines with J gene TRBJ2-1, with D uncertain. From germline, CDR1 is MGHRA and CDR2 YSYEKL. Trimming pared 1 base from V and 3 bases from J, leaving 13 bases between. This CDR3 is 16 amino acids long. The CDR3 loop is CASSQVPRISYNEQFF. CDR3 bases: TGCGCCAGCAGCCAAGTCCCCCGGATTAGCTACAATGAGCAGTTCTTC.

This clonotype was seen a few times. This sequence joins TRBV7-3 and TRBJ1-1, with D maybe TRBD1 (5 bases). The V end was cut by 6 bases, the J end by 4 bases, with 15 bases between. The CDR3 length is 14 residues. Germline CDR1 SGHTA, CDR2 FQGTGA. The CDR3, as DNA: TGTGCCAGCAGTGACGGGACTCCGGGCACTGAAGCTTTCTTT. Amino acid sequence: CASSDGTPGTEAFF.

As DNA, the CDR3 is TGTGCTAGTGGTTTGGTAAAGACAGGGGGCTACGAGCAGTACTTC. It encodes CASGLVKTGGYEQYF. V is TRBV12-5 and J is TRBJ2-7, with 9 bases matching TRBD1. In germline, CDR1 is LGHNT, CDR2 FRNRAP. This CDR3 contains 15 residues. V lost 0 bases, J lost 3 bases, and 3 bases stayed unmatched. Combining the CDR3 with reference TRBV12-5 and TRBJ2-7 gives the whole variable domain DARVTQTPRHKVTEMGQEVTMRCQPILGHNTVFWYRQTMMQGLELLAYFRNRAPLDDSGMPKDRFSAEMPDATLATLKIQPSEPRDSAVYFCASGLVKTGGYEQYFGPGTRLTVT.

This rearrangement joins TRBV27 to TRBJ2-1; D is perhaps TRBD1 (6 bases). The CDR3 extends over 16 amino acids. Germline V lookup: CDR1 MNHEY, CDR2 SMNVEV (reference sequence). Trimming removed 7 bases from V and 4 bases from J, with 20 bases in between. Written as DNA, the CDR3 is TGTGCCAGCAAGGCAGGGGATGGTGTCCGGTACAATGAGCAGTTCTTC. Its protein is CASKAGDGVRYNEQFF.

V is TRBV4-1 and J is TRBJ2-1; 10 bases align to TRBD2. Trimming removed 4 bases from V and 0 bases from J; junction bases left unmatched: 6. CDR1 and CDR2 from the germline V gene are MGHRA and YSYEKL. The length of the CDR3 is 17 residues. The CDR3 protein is CASSPHLAGGSYNEQFF. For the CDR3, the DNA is TGCGCCAGCAGCCCGCATTTAGCGGGGGGCTCCTACAATGAGCAGTTCTTC.

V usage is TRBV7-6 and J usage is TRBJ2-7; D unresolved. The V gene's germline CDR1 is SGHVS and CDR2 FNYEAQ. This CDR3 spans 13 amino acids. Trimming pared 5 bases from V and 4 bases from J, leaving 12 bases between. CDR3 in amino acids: CASSHGSKYEQYF. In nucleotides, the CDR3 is TGTGCCAGCAGCCACGGCAGCAAGTACGAGCAGTACTTC.

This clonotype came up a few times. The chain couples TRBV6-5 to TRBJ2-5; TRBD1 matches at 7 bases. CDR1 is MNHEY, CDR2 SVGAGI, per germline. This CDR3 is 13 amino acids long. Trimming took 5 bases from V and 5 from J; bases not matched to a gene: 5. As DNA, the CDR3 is TGTGCCAGCAGTCCGCTCAGGGGGGAGACCCAGTACTTC. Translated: CASSPLRGETQYF.

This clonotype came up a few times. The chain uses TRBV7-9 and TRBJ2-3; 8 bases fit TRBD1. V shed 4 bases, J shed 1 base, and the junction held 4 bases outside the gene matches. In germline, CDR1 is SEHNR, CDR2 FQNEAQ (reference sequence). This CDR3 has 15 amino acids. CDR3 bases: TGTGCCAGCAGCTCCCAACAGGGGGGCACAGATACGCAGTATTTT. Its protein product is CASSSQQGGTDTQYF. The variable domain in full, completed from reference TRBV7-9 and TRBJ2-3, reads DTGVSQNPRHKITKRGQNVTFRCDPISEHNRLYWYRQTLGQGPEFLTYFQNEAQLEKSRLLSDRFSAERPKGSFSTLEIQRTEQGDSAMYLCASSSQQGGTDTQYFGPGTRLTVL.

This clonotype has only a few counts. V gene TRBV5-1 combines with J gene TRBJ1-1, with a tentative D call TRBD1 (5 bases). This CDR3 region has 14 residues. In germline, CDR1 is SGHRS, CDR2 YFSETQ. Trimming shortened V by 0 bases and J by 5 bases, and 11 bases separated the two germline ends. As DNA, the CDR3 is TGCGCCAGCAGCTTGGGTGTAGGGGAAACTGAAGCTTTCTTT. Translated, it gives CASSLGVGETEAFF.

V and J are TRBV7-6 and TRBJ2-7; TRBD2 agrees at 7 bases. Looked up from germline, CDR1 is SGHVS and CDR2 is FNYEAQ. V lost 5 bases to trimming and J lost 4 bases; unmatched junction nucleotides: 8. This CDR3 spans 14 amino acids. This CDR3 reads CASSAGEGGYEQYF. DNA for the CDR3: TGTGCCAGCAGCGCCGGGGAGGGCGGGTACGAGCAGTACTTC.

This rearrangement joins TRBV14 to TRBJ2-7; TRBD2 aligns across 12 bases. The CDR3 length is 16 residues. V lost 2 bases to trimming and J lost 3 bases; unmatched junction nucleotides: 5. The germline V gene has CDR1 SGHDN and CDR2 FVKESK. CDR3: CASSQLLAGGNYEQYF. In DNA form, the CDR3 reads TGTGCCAGCAGCCAACTGCTAGCGGGAGGGAACTACGAGCAGTACTTC.

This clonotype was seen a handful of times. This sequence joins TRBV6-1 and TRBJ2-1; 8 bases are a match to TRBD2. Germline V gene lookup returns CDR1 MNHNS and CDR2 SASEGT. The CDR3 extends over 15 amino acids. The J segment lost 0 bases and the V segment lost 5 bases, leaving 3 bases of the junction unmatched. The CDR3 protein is CASSSGTSSYNEQFF. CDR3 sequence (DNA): TGTGCCAGCAGTTCCGGGACTAGCTCCTACAATGAGCAGTTCTTC.

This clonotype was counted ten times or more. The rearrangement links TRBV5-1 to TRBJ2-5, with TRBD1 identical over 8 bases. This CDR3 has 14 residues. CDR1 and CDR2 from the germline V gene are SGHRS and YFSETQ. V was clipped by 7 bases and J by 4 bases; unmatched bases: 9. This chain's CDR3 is CASGDRGVGETQYF. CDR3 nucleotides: TGCGCCAGCGGAGACAGGGGAGTAGGAGAGACCCAGTACTTC.

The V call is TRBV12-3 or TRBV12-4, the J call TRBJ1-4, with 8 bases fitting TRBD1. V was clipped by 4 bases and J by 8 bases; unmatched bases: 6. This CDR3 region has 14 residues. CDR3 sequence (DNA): TGTGCCAGCAGTTGGACAGGGCCTTTGGAAAAACTGTTTTTT. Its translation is CASSWTGPLEKLFF.

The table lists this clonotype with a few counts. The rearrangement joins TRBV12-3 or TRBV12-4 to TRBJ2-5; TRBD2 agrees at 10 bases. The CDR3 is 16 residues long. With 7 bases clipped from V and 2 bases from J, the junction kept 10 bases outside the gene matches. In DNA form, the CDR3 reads TGTGCCAGCACCCCAGAGGCTAGCGGGGGACAAGAGACCCAGTACTTC. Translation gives CASTPEASGGQETQYF.

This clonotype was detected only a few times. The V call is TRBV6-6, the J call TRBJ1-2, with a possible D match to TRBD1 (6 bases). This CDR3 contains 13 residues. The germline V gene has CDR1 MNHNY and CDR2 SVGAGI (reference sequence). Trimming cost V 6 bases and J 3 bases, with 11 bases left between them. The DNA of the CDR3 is TGTGCCAGCAGCAACAGGGACTACTATGGCTACACCTTC. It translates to CASSNRDYYGYTF.

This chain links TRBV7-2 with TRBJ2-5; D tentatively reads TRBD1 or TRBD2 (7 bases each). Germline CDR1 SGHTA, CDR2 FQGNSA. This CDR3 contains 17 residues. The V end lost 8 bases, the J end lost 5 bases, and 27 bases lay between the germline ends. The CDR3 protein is CASCPPGALRGGETQYF. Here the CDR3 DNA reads TGTGCCAGCTGCCCTCCTGGGGCCCTCAGGGGGGGGGAGACCCAGTACTTC.

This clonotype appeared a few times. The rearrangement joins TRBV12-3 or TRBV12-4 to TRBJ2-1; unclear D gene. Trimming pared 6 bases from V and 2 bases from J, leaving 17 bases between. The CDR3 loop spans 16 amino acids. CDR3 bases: TGTGCCAGCAGCCCCCAGCCTCGCAGCCCCTACAATGAGCAGTTCTTC. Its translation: CASSPQPRSPYNEQFF.

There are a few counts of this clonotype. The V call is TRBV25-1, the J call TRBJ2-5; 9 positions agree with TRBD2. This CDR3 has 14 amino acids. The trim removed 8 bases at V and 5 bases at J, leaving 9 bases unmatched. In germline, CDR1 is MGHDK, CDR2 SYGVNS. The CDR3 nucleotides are TGTGCCAGCTCCTCGATAGCGGGAGAGGAGACCCAGTACTTC. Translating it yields CASSSIAGEETQYF.

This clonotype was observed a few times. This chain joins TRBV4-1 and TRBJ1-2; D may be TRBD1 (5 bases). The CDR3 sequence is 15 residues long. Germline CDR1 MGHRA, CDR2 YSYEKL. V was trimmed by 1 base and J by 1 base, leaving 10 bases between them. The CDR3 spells CASSQGRGVNYGYTF. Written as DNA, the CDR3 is TGCGCCAGCAGCCAAGGTCGGGGGGTTAACTATGGCTACACCTTC.

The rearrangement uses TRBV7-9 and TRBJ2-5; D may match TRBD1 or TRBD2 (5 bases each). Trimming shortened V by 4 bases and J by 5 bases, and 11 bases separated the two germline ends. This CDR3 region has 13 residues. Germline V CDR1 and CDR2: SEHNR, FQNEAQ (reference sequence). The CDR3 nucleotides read TGTGCCAGCAGCTCTCTGTGGGGGGAGACCCAGTACTTC. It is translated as CASSSLWGETQYF.

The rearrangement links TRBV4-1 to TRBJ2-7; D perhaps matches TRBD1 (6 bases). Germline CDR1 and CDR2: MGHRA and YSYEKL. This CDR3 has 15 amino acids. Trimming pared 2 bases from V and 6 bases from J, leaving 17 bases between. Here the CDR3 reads CASSQRTAPGSEQYF. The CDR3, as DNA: TGCGCCAGCAGCCAAAGGACAGCCCCGGGTTCCGAGCAGTACTTC.

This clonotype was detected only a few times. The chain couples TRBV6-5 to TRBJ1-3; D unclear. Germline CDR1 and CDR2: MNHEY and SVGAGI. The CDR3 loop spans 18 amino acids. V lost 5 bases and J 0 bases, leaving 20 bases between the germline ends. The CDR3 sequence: CASSTWSGEVGSGNTIYF. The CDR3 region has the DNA TGTGCCAGCAGTACATGGAGTGGGGAAGTTGGCTCTGGAAACACCATATATTTT.

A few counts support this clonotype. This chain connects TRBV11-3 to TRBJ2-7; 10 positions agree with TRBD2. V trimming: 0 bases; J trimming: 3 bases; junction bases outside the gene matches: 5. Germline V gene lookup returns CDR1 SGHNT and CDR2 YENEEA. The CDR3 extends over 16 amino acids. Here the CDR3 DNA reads TGTGCCAGCAGCTTAGAAGGACTAGCGGAGAACTACGAGCAGTACTTC. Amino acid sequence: CASSLEGLAENYEQYF.